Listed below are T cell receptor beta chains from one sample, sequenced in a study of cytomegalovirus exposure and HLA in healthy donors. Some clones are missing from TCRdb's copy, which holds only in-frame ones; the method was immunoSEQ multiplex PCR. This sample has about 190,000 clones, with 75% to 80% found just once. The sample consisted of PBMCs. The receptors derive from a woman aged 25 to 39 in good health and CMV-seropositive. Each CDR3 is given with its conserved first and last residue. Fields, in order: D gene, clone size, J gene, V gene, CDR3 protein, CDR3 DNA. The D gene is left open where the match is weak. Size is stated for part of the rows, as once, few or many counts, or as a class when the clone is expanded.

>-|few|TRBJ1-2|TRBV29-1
CSVAGVRGNYGYTF
TGCAGCGTTGCCGGGGTGCGGGGAAACTATGGCTACACCTTC
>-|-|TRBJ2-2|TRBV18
CASSPLQDHTGELFF
TGTGCCAGCTCTCCATTACAGGACCACACCGGGGAGCTGTTTTTT
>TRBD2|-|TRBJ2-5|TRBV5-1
CASSLEGLAGAGETQYF
TGCGCCAGCAGCTTGGAAGGACTAGCGGGAGCTGGAGAGACCCAGTACTTC
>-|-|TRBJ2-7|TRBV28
CASSFFPLGQGEQYF
TGTGCCAGCAGTTTTTTCCCCCTAGGGCAGGGCGAGCAGTACTTC
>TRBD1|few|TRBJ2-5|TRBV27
CASSFYNRGGTQYF
TGTGCCAGCAGTTTTTATAACAGGGGCGGGACCCAGTACTTC
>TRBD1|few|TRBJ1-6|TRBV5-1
CASSLVGTGGRSPLHF
TGCGCCAGCAGCCTTGTAGGGACAGGAGGACGATCACCCCTCCACTTT
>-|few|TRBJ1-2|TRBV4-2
CASSQEGDLGAYGYTF
TGTGCCAGCAGCCAAGAAGGGGATCTGGGGGCCTATGGCTACACCTTC
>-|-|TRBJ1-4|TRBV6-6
CASRPRDGGDEKLFF
TGTGCCAGCAGGCCCCGGGACGGGGGAGATGAAAAACTGTTTTTT
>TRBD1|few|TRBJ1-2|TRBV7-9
CASSQLDRGVNGYTF
TGTGCCAGCAGCCAGCTAGACAGGGGAGTAAATGGCTACACCTTC
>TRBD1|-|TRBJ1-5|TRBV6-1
CASSELPGQGPQGQHF
TGTGCCAGCAGTGAATTACCGGGACAGGGACCTCAGGGCCAGCATTTT
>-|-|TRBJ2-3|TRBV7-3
CASSSNGGDTQYF
TGTGCCAGCAGCTCAAACGGAGGGGATACGCAGTATTTT
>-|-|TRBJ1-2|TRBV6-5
CASSYSPEGADGYTF
TGTGCCAGCAGTTACTCGCCCGAGGGCGCGGATGGCTACACCTTC
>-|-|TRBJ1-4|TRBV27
CASRPSGNEKLFF
TGTGCCAGCAGGCCGAGCGGAAATGAAAAACTGTTTTTT
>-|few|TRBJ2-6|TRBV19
CASSILPRAGANVLTF
TGTGCCAGTAGTATCTTACCCCGGGCTGGGGCCAACGTCCTGACTTTC
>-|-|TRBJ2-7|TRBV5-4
CAGTTRGGDEQYF
TGTGCCGGAACGACACGGGGTGGCGACGAGCAGTACTTC
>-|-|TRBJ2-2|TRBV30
CAFRRGLGLTGELFF
TGTGCCTTCCGCCGGGGACTGGGCCTCACCGGGGAGCTGTTTTTT
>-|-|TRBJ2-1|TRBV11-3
CASSRRGSLNNEQFF
TGTGCCAGCAGTAGGCGGGGAAGTTTAAACAATGAGCAGTTCTTC
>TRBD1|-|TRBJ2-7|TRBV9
CASSPFQGASYEQYF
TGTGCCAGCAGTCCCTTCCAGGGGGCTTCCTACGAGCAGTACTTC
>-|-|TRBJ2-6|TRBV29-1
CSVVAGANVLTF
TGCAGCGTTGTAGCTGGGGCCAACGTCCTGACTTTC
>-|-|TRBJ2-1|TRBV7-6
CASSLKGEYNEQFF
TGTGCCAGCAGCTTAAAAGGGGAATACAATGAGCAGTTCTTC
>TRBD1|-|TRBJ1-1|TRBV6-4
CASSEQGSTEAFF
TGTGCCAGCAGTGAACAGGGGTCCACTGAAGCTTTCTTT
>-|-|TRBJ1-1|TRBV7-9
CASSLRPGNMNTEAFF
TGTGCCAGCAGCTTAAGGCCAGGGAACATGAACACTGAAGCTTTCTTT
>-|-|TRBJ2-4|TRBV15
CATTEGIQNIQYF
TGTGCCACGACAGAAGGGATCCAAAACATTCAGTACTTC
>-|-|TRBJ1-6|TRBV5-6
CASSDRFYNSPLHF
TGTGCCAGCAGCGACAGGTTCTATAATTCACCCCTCCACTTT
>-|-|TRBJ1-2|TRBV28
CASSRDSIYGYTF
TGTGCCAGCAGCCGAGACAGCATTTATGGCTACACCTTC
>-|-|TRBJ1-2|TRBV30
CAWSEYRDTSYGYTF
TGTGCCTGGAGTGAGTACCGGGACACATCCTATGGCTACACCTTC
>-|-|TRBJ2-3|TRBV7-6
CASSPRVGADTQYF
TGTGCCAGCAGCCCCAGGGTAGGCGCAGATACGCAGTATTTT
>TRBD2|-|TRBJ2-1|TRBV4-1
CASSPPQRGAYNEQFF
TGCGCCAGCAGCCCCCCCCAGCGGGGGGCCTACAATGAGCAGTTCTTC
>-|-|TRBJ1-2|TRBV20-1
CSARQANLGTF
TGCAGTGCTAGACAGGCCAACCTCGGCACCTTC
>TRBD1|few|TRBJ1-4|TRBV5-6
CASSLQGAGEKLFF
TGTGCCAGCAGCCTTCAGGGGGCCGGGGAAAAACTGTTTTTT
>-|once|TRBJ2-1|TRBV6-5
CASSLSGPFNEQFF
TGTGCCAGCAGTTTGTCAGGGCCTTTCAATGAGCAGTTCTTC
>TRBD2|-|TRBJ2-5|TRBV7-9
CASSRRGLAQETQYF
TGTGCCAGCAGCCGCCGCGGACTAGCGCAAGAGACCCAGTACTTC
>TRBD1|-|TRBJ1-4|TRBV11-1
CASSSGTGDTNEKLFF
TGTGCCAGCAGCTCCGGGACAGGGGACACTAATGAAAAACTGTTTTTT
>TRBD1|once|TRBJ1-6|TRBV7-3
CASSSRTGTPLHF
TGTGCCAGCAGCTCACGGACAGGGACCCCCCTCCACTTT
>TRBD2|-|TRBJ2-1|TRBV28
CASSRGGSSYNEQFF
TGTGCCAGCAGCCGGGGCGGGAGCTCCTACAATGAGCAGTTCTTC
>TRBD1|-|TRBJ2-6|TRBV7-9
CASSLRTGLSSGANVLTF
TGTGCCAGCAGCCTCAGGACAGGGTTAAGCTCTGGGGCCAACGTCCTGACTTTC
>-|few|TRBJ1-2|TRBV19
CASSITLSVNYGYTF
TGTGCCAGTAGTATTACTCTCAGCGTTAACTATGGCTACACCTTC
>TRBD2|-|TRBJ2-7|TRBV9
CASSPLASGRVAEQYF
TGTGCCAGCAGCCCTCTGGCCAGCGGGAGGGTCGCCGAGCAGTACTTC
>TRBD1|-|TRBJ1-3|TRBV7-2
CASSTGAGNTIYF
TGTGCCAGTTCGACAGGGGCAGGAAACACCATATATTTT
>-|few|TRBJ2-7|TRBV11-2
CASSWGTLAYEQYF
TGTGCCAGCAGCTGGGGGACTCTGGCCTACGAGCAGTACTTC
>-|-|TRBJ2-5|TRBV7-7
CASSVSEEETQYF
TGTGCTAGCAGTGTTTCGGAGGAAGAGACCCAGTACTTC
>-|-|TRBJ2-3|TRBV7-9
CASSYRQGTDTQYF
TGTGCCAGCAGCTACCGACAGGGCACAGATACGCAGTATTTT
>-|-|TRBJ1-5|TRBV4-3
CASSQVRTASNQPQHF
TGCGCCAGCAGCCAAGTCAGGACAGCTAGCAATCAGCCCCAGCATTTT
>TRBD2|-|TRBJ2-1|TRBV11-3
CASSLGLQQQFF
TGTGCCAGCAGCCTGGGACTACAGCAACAGTTCTTC
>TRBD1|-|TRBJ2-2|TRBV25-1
CASSARQGAGGELFF
TGTGCCAGCAGTGCCCGACAGGGGGCGGGCGGGGAGCTGTTTTTT
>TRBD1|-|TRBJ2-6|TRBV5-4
CASSLGGWSSGANVLTF
TGTGCCAGCAGCTTAGGGGGCTGGAGCTCTGGGGCCAACGTCCTGACTTTC
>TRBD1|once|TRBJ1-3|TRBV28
CASSLFGQGASGNTIYF
TGTGCCAGCAGTTTATTCGGACAGGGGGCTTCTGGAAACACCATATATTTT
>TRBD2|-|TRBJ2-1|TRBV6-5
CASSTRLAEINEQFF
TGTGCCAGCAGTACGCGACTAGCGGAAATCAATGAGCAGTTCTTC
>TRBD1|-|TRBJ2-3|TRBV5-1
CASSLVPGGSDTQYF
TGCGCCAGCAGCTTGGTTCCAGGGGGCTCAGATACGCAGTATTTT
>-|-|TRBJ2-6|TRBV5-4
CASGSERSGANVLTF
TGTGCCAGCGGATCGGAGCGCTCTGGGGCCAACGTCCTGACTTTC
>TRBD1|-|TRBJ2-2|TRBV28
CASIGQGIVGAGELFF
TGTGCCAGCATAGGACAGGGAATCGTCGGCGCCGGGGAGCTGTTTTTT
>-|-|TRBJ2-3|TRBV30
CAWTTSNTDTQYF
TGTGCCTGGACTACCTCGAACACAGATACGCAGTATTTT
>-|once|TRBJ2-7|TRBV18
CASSPPRGLGYEQYF
TGTGCCAGCTCACCACCCCGAGGGTTAGGTTACGAGCAGTACTTC
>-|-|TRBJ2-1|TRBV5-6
CASSLPGTTGGPYNEQFF
TGTGCCAGCAGCTTGCCCGGGACCACCGGGGGGCCCTACAATGAGCAGTTCTTC
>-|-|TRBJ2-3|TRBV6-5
CASSSGGDTQYF
TGTGCCAGCAGTTCCGGCGGAGATACGCAGTATTTT
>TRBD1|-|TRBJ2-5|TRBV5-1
CASSLGTGQETQYF
TGCGCCAGCAGCTTAGGGACAGGACAAGAGACCCAGTACTTC
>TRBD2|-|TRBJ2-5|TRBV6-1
CASSEGALAGLRQETQYF
TGTGCCAGCAGTGAAGGGGCCCTAGCGGGACTCCGACAAGAGACCCAGTACTTC
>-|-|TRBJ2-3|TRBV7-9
CASSLAGADTQYF
TGTGCCAGCAGCTTAGCGGGGGCCGATACGCAGTATTTT
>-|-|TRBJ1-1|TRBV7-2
CASSASNLNTEAFF
TGTGCCAGCAGCGCTAGCAACTTGAACACTGAAGCTTTCTTT